This TCR beta chain was identified in a study of response to subunit inactivated influenza vaccine. General study findings and limits: Authors suggested each seasonal influenza vaccination recruits few new T cells.

This clonotype was counted ten times or more. Its target is not known. TCRdb itself ran the RT-PCR reads through MiXCR, one entry per CDR3 protein. The sample has about 650,000 distinct CDR3 sequences, roughly 14% seen once. V lost 4 bases to trimming and J lost 0 bases; unmatched junction nucleotides: 4. CDR1 and CDR2 (germline): SGHRS, YFSETQ. This CDR3 is built from 16 residues. This rearrangement joins TRBV5-1 to TRBJ1-6, with 7 positions matching TRBD1. The receptor was isolated from a man aged 50 to 59 who received an inactivated influenza vaccine. The sequencing used PBMCs from blood, collected 12 days after vaccination. The CDR3 is CASSLQGSSYNSPLHF. CDR3 sequence (DNA): TGCGCCAGCAGCCTACAGGGGAGCTCCTATAATTCACCCCTCCACTTT.